This record looks at one T cell receptor (beta chain) sequence and its context. No antigen is known for it. This CDR3 region has 14 residues. Germline CDR1 SQVTM, CDR2 ANQGSEA. The V segment lost 6 bases and the J segment 1 base; nucleotides outside the gene matches: 6. Reverse transcription of all isolated RNA meant that expressed TCRB transcripts were sequenced. Generated by immunoSEQ multiplex PCR, the TCRdb table keeps only in-frame clones and is missing some. The sample shows a few hundred thousand clones, around an eighth of them seen only once. The sample comes from a study of beta chain features in type 1 diabetes. Study results and limitations: In every one of the four CD4+ subsets, TCRB CDR3s were moderately but significantly shorter in Type 1 diabetes patients.

CD45RO/CCR7/CD25/CD127/CD95/CD27 separated CD4+ naive, central memory, regulatory and stem cell-like memory cells by sorting. The chain joins TRBV29-1 to TRBJ2-3; TRBD2 aligns across 8 bases. Sequenced sample: naive CD4+ T cells from blood. The source is a woman aged 18-29 years with type 1 diabetes. For the CDR3, the DNA is TGCAGCGTGGGACTAGACCTAGGCACAGATACGCAGTATTTT. Translated, it gives CSVGLDLGTDTQYF.